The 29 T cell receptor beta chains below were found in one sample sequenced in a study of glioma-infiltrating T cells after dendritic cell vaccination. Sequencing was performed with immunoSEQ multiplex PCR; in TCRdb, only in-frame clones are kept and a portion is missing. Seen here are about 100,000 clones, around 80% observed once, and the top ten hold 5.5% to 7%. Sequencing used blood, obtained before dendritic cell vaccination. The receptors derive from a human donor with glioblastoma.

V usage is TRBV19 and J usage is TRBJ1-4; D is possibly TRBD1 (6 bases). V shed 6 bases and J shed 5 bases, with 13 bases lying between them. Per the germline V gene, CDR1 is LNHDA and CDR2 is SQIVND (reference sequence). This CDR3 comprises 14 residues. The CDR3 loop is CASRRTAMNEKLFF. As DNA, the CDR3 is TGTGCCAGTAGGCGGACAGCCATGAATGAAAAACTGTTTTTT.

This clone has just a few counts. CDR3 region: CASSLTGVYSGNTIYF. CDR3 nucleotides: TGTGCCAGTAGCCTGACAGGGGTCTACTCTGGAAACACCATATATTTT. This sequence joins TRBV19 and TRBJ1-3; 8 positions match TRBD1. The CDR3 length is 16 residues. Trimming removed 6 bases from V and 0 bases from J; junction bases left unmatched: 7. Germline V gene lookup returns CDR1 LNHDA and CDR2 SQIVND (reference sequence).

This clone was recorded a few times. This CDR3 reads CASSEWDVVLAGTYEQYF. CDR3 coding DNA: TGTGCCAGCAGTGAATGGGATGTGGTACTAGCGGGGACCTACGAGCAGTACTTC. The chain recombines TRBV6-1 with TRBJ2-7, with 10 bases that match TRBD2. Germline V gene lookup returns CDR1 MNHNS and CDR2 SASEGT. This CDR3 region has 18 residues. With 2 bases clipped from V and 2 bases from J, the junction kept 12 bases outside the gene matches.

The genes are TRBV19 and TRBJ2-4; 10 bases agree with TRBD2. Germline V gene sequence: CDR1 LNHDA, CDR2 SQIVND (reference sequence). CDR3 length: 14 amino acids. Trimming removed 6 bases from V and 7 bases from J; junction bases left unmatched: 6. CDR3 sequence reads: CASSDGAGGNIQYF. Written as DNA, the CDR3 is TGTGCCAGTAGCGATGGAGCGGGAGGGAACATTCAGTACTTC.

CDR3 bases: TGTGCCAGCAGCTACTCTATGGGGCGTGGCGAAAACATTCAGTACTTC. Its translation: CASSYSMGRGENIQYF. The V gene is TRBV11-2, the J gene TRBJ2-4; possible D gene TRBD1, 5 bases. CDR1 and CDR2 (germline): SGHAT, FQNNGV. The CDR3 is 16 amino acids. V was cut by 4 bases and J by 5 bases, with 18 bases left in between.

The CDR3 here is CASSTLSGIRQYF. CDR3 nucleotide sequence: TGTGCCAGCAGCACGCTAAGCGGCATAAGACAGTACTTC. The J gene is TRBJ2-7, the V gene TRBV7-2; D might be TRBD2 (5 bases). With 5 bases removed from V and 10 bases from J, the gap between germline ends came to 18 bases. The CDR3 loop spans 13 amino acids. Germline V gene sequence: CDR1 SGHTA, CDR2 FQGNSA.

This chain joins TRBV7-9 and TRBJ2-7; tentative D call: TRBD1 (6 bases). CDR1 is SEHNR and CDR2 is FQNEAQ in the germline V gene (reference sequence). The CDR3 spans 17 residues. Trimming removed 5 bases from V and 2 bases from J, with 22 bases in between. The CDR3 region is CASSTPHGEGQTYEQYF. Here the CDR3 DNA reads TGTGCCAGCAGCACCCCCCATGGGGAAGGACAGACCTACGAGCAGTACTTC.

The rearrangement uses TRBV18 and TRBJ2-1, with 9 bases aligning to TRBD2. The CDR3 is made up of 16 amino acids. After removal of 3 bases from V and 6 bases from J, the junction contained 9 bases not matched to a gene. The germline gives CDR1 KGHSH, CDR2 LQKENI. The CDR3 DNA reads TGTGCCAGCTCACCGATTATAGCGGGAGTGGGCAATGAGCAGTTCTTC. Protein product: CASSPIIAGVGNEQFF. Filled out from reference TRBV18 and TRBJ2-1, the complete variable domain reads NAGVMQNPRHLVRRRGQEARLRCSPMKGHSHVYWYRQLPEEGLKFMVYLQKENIIDESGMPKERFSAEFPKEGPSILRIQQVVRGDSAAYFCASSPIIAGVGNEQFFGPGTRLTVL.

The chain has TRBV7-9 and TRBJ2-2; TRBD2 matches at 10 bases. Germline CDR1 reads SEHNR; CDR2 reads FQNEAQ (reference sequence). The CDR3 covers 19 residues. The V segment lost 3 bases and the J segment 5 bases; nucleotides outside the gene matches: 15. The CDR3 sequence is CASSFTDSGRPSSTGELFF. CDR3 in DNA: TGTGCCAGCAGCTTTACGGATAGCGGGAGGCCGTCGAGTACCGGGGAGCTGTTTTTT.

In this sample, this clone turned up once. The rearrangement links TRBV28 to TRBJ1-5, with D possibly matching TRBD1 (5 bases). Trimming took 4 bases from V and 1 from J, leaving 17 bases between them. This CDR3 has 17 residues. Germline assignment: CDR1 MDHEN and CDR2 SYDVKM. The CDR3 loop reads CASSWGEGLGSNQPQHF. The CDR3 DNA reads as TGTGCCAGCAGTTGGGGGGAGGGTTTGGGGAGCAATCAGCCCCAGCATTTT.

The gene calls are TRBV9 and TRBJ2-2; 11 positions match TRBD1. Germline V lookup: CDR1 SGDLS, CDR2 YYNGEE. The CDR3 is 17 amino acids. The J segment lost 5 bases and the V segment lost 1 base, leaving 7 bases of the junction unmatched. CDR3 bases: TGTGCCAGCAGCGTAACGGGACAGGGGGGGACTACCGGGGAGCTGTTTTTT. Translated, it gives CASSVTGQGGTTGELFF.

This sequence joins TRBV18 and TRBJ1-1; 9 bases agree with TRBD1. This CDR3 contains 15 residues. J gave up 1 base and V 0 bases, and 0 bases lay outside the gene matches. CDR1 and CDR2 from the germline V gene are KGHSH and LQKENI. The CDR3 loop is CASSPPQGANTEAFF. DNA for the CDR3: TGTGCCAGCTCACCACCACAGGGGGCGAACACTGAAGCTTTCTTT.

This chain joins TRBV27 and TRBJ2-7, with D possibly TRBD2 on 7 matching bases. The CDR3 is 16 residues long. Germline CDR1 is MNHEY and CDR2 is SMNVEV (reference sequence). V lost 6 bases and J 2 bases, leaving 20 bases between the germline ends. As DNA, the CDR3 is TGTGCCAGCAGGGACTTAGGGAGGGGGGATACCTACGAGCAGTACTTC. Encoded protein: CASRDLGRGDTYEQYF.

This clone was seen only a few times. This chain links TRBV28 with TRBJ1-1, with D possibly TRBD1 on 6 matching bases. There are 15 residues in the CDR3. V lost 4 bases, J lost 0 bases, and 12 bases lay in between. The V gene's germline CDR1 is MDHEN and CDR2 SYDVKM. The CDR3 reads CASSSIQGLNTEAFF. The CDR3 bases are TGTGCCAGCAGTTCGATACAGGGCCTGAACACTGAAGCTTTCTTT.

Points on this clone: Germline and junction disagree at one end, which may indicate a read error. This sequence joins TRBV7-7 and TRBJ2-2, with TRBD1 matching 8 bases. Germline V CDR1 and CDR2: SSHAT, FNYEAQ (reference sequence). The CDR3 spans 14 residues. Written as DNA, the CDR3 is TGTGCTAGCAGCGCCTCGACAGGGGCCGGGGAGCTGTTTTTT. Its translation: CASSASTGAGELFF.

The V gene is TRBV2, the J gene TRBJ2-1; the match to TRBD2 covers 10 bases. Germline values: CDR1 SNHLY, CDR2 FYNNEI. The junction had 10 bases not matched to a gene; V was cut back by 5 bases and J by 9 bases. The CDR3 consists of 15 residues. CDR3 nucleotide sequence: TGTGCCAGCAGTTCAAGCGGGGGGGCCATAGGTGAGCAGTTCTTC. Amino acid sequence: CASSSSGGAIGEQFF.

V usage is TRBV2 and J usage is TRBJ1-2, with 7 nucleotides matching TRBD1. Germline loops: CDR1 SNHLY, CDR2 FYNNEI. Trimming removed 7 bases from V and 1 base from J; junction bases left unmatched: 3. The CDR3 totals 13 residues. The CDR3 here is CASTGTVNYGYTF. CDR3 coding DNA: TGTGCCAGCACCGGGACAGTTAACTATGGCTACACCTTC.

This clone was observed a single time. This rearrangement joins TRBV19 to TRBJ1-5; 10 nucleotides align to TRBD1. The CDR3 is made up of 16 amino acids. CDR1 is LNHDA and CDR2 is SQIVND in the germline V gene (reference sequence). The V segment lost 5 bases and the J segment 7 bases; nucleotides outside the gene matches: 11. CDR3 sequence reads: CASSLQEGQGSQPQHF. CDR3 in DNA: TGTGCCAGTAGTCTGCAAGAGGGACAGGGGAGCCAGCCCCAGCATTTT.

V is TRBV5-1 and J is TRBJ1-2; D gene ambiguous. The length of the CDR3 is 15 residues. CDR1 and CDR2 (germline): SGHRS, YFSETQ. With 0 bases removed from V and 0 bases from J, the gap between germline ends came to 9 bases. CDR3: CASSLDSSSNYGYTF. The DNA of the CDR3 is TGCGCCAGCAGCTTGGACAGCTCTTCTAACTATGGCTACACCTTC.

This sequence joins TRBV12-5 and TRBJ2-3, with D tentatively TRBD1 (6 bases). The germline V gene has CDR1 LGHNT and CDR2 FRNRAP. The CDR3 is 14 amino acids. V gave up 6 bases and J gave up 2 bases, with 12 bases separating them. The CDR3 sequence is CASGNQGNTDTQYF. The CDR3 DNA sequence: TGTGCTAGTGGCAACCAGGGGAACACAGATACGCAGTATTTT.

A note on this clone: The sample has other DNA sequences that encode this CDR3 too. This CDR3 is CASSFWGGNTEAFF. For the CDR3, the DNA is TGTGCCAGCAGTTTTTGGGGGGGTAACACTGAAGCTTTCTTT. This rearrangement joins TRBV27 to TRBJ1-1; the D gene is possibly TRBD1 (5 bases). The CDR3 loop spans 14 amino acids. Germline CDR1 and CDR2: MNHEY and SMNVEV (reference sequence). V was clipped by 3 bases and J by 2 bases, with 10 bases between them.

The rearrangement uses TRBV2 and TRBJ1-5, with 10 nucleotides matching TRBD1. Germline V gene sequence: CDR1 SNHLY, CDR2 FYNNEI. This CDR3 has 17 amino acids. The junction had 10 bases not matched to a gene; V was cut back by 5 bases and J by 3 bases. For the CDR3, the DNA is TGTGCCAGCAGTACAAGGGGGACAGGGGTATACAATCAGCCCCAGCATTTT. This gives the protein CASSTRGTGVYNQPQHF.

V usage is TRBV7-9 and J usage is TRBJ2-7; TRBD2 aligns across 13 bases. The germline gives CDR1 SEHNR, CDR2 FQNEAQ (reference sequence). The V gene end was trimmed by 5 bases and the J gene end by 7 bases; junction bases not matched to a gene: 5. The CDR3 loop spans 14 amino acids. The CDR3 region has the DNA TGTGCCAGCAGCCCGGGACTAGCGGGATTTGAGCAGTACTTC. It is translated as CASSPGLAGFEQYF.

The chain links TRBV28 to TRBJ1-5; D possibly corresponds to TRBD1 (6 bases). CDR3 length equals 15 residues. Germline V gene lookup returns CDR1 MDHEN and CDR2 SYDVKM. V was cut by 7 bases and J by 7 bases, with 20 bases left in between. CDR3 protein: CASTLGGAVDQPQHF. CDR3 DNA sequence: TGTGCCAGCACCTTGGGGGGGGCGGTAGACCAGCCCCAGCATTTT. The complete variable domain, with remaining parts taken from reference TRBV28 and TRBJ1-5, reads DVKVTQSSRYLVKRTGEKVFLECVQDMDHENMFWYRQDPGLGLRLIYFSYDVKMKEKGDIPEGYSVSREKKERFSLILESASTNQTSMYLCASTLGGAVDQPQHFGDGTRLSIL.

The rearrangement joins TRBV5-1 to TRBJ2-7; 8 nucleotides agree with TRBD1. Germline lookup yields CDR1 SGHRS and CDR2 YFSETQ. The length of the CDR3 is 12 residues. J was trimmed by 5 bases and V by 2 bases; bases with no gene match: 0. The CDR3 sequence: CASSLQGDEQYF. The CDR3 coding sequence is TGCGCCAGCAGCTTACAGGGGGACGAGCAGTACTTC. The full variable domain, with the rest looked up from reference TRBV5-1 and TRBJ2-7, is KAGVTQTPRYLIKTRGQQVTLSCSPISGHRSVSWYQQTPGQGLQFLFEYFSETQRNKGNFPGRFSGRQFSNSRSEMNVSTLELGDSALYLCASSLQGDEQYFGPGTRLTVT.

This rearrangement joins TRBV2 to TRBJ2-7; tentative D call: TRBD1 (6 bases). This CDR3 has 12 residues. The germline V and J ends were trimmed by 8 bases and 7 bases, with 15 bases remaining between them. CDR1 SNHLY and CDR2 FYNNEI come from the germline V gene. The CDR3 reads CASRPTGGEQYF. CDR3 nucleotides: TGTGCCAGCCGACCGACAGGCGGGGAGCAGTACTTC.

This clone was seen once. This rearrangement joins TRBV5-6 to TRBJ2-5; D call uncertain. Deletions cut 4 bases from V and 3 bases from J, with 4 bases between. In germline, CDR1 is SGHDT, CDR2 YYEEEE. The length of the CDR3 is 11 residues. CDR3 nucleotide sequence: TGTGCCAGCAGCCGGGAAGAGACCCAGTACTTC. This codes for CASSREETQYF.

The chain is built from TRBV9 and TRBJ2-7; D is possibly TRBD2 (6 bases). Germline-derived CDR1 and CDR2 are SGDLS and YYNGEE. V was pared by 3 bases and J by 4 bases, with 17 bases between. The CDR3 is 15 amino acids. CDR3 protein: CASSAGGAPKYEQYF. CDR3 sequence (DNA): TGTGCCAGCAGCGCCGGAGGGGCCCCCAAATACGAGCAGTACTTC.

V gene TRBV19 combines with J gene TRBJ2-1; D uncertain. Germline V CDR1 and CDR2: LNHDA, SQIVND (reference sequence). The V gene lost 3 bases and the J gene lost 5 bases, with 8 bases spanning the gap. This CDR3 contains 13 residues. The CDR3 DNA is TGTGCCAGTAGTATTTCCAACAACAATGAGCAGTTCTTC. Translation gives CASSISNNNEQFF.